Shown below are 10 T cell receptor beta chains from a single sample sequenced in a study of T cells in tuberculosis. Time point defined: new active TB diagnosis, blood taken before or within 7 days of starting treatment. TCRdb's table, derived via immunoSEQ multiplex PCR, lists solely in-frame clones and lacks some. The sample yields 47,000 or so clones, roughly 95% seen once. The starting material was PBMCs, obtained at tuberculosis diagnosis. These receptors all stem from an adult with tuberculosis.

This clone was seen just once. This chain links TRBV18 with TRBJ2-3, with D possibly TRBD2 on 5 matching bases. V was shortened by 3 bases and J by 2 bases, with 12 bases between the two germline ends. The CDR3 is made up of 15 amino acids. Looked up from germline, CDR1 is KGHSH and CDR2 is LQKENI. CDR3 bases: TGTGCCAGCTCACCTAACGGACTCCACACAGATACGCAGTATTTT. This sequence encodes CASSPNGLHTDTQYF.

The gene calls are TRBV27 and TRBJ2-5; 7 bases are a match to TRBD1. The CDR3 totals 16 residues. Trimming took 0 bases from V and 5 from J; bases not matched to a gene: 9. The germline gives CDR1 MNHEY, CDR2 SMNVEV (reference sequence). The CDR3 region has the DNA TGTGCCAGCAGTTTATCGATGGCAGGGGGTGGGGAGACCCAGTACTTC. Protein: CASSLSMAGGGETQYF.

This chain uses TRBV29-1 with TRBJ2-1, with 8 bases aligning to TRBD2. After removal of 1 base from V and 8 bases from J, the junction contained 4 bases not matched to a gene. The germline V gene encodes CDR1 SQVTM and CDR2 ANQGSEA. The CDR3 spans 13 residues. The CDR3 nucleotides are TGCAGCGTTGAAGCGGGAGGGTTAGATGAGCAGTTCTTC. Residues: CSVEAGGLDEQFF.

This clone was detected only once. The chain carries TRBV28 and TRBJ1-5, with no clear D. This CDR3 has 14 residues. Deletions cut 5 bases from V and 0 bases from J, with 8 bases between. Germline V gives CDR1 MDHEN, CDR2 SYDVKM. The CDR3, as DNA: TGTGCCAGCAGTCTACTCCTTAGCAATCAGCCCCAGCATTTT. Its protein product is CASSLLLSNQPQHF.

This clone was recorded only once. V gene TRBV7-2 combines with J gene TRBJ2-7; TRBD2 matches at 13 bases. CDR1 is SGHTA and CDR2 is FQGNSA in the germline V gene. V lost 1 base, J lost 7 bases, and 7 bases stayed unmatched. This CDR3 spans 16 amino acids. The CDR3: CASSLGTSGRNQEQYF. CDR3 nucleotide sequence: TGTGCCAGCAGCTTAGGGACTAGCGGGAGAAACCAAGAGCAGTACTTC.

The V gene is TRBV6-5, the J gene TRBJ1-2, with 7 bases lining up with TRBD1. The CDR3 loop spans 15 amino acids. CDR1 and CDR2 from the germline V gene are MNHEY and SVGAGI. V lost 0 bases and J lost 8; bases outside the gene matches: 9. In nucleotides, the CDR3 is TGTGCCAGCAGTTACTCGAGGGCCACAGGGGCGGGCTACACCTTC. Translation gives CASSYSRATGAGYTF.

The chain combines TRBV11-3 with TRBJ2-1, with a weak D call TRBD2 (5 bases). Germline V CDR1 and CDR2: SGHNT, YENEEA. The CDR3 covers 15 residues. The germline V and J ends were trimmed by 5 bases and 2 bases, with 13 bases remaining between them. The CDR3 spells CASSLTLATYNEQFF. Written as DNA, the CDR3 is TGTGCCAGCAGCCTCACTTTAGCGACCTACAATGAGCAGTTCTTC.

V and J are TRBV27 and TRBJ2-7; maybe TRBD2 (5 bases). V was cut by 2 bases and J by 11 bases, with 13 bases left in between. The CDR3 has 12 amino acids. The V gene's germline CDR1 is MNHEY and CDR2 SMNVEV (reference sequence). This CDR3 reads CASSLVKTKKYF. The CDR3 DNA reads as TGTGCCAGCAGTTTAGTGAAGACTAAAAAGTACTTC.

The chain combines TRBV19 with TRBJ1-2; 9 nucleotides line up with TRBD1. The CDR3 is made up of 14 amino acids. Trimming at V came to 5 bases and at J to 6 bases, leaving 7 bases not matched to a gene. Per germline, CDR1 LNHDA and CDR2 SQIVND (reference sequence). CDR3 sequence reads: CASSPGTGYDGYTF. The CDR3 bases are TGTGCCAGTAGTCCCGGGACAGGGTACGATGGCTACACCTTC.

V is TRBV6-5 and J is TRBJ2-7; possibly TRBD2 for D (6 bases). Germline loops: CDR1 MNHEY, CDR2 SVGAGI. CDR3 length equals 14 residues. V was cut by 6 bases and J by 5 bases, with 17 bases left in between. CDR3 nucleotides: TGTGCCAGCAGAAAGGCGCGGAGGGGTCACGAGCAGTACTTC. It encodes CASRKARRGHEQYF.